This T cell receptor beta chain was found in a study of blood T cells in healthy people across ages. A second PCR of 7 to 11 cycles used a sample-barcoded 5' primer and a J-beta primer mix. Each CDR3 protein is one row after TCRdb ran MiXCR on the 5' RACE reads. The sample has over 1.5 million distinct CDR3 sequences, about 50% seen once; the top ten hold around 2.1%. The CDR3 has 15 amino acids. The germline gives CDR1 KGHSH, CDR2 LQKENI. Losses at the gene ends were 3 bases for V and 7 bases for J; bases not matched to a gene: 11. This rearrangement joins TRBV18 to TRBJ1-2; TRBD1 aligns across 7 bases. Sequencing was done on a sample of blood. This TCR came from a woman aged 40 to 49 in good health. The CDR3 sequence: CASSPYDRDTSGYTF. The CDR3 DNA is TGTGCCAGCTCACCCTACGACAGGGACACTAGTGGCTACACCTTC.